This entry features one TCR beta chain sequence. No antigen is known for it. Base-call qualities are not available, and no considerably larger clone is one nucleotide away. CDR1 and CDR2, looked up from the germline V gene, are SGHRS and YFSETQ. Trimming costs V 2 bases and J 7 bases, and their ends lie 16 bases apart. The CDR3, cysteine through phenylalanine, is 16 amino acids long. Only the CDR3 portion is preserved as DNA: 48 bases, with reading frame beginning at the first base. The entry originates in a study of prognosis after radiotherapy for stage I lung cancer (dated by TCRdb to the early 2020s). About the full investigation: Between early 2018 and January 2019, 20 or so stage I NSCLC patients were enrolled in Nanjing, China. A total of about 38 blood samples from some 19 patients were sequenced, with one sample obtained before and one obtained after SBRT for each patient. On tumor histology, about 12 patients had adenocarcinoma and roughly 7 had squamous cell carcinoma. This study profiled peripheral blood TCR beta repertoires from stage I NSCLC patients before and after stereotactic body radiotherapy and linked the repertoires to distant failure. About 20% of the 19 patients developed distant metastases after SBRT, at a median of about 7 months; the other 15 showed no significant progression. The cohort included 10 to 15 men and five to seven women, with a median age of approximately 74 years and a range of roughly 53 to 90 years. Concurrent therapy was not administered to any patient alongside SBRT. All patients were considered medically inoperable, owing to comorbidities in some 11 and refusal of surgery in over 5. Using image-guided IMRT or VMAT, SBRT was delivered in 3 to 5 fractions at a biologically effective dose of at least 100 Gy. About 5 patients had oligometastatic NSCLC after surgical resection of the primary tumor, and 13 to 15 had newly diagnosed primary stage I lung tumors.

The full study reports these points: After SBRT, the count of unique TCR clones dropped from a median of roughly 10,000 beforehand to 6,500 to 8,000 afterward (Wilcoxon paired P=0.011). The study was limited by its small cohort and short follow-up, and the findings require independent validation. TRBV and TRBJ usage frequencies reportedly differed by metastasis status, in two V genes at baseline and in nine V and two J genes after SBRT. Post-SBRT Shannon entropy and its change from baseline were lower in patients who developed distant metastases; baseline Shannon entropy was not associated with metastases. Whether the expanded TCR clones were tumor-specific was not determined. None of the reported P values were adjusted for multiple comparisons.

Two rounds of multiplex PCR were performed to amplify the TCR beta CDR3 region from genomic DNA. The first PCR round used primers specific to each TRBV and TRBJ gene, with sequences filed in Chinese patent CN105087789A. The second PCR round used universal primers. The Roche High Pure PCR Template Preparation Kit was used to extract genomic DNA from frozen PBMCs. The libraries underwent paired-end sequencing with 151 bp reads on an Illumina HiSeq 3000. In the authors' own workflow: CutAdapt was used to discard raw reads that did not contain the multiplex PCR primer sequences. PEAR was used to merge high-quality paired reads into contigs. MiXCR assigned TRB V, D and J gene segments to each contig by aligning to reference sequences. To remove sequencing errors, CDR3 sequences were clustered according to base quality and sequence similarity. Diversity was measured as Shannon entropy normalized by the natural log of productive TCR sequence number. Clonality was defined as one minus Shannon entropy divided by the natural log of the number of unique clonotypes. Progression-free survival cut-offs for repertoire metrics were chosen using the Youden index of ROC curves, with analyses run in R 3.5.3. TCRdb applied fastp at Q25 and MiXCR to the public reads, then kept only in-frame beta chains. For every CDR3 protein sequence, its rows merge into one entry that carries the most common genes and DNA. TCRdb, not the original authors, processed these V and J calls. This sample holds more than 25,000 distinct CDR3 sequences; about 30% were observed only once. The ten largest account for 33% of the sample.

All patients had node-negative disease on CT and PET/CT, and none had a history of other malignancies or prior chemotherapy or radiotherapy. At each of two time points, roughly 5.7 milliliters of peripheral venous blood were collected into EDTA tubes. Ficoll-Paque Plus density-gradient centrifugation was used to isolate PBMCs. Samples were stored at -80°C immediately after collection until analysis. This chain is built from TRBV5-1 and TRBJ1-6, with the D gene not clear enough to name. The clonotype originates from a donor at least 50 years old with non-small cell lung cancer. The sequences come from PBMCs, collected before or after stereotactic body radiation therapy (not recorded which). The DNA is TGCGCCAGCAGCTTTTTTTATTCCCAGCCGAATTCACCCCTCCACTTT. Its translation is CASSFFYSQPNSPLHF.